The clone carrying this T cell receptor beta chain was counted ten times or more. Its specificity is unknown. Trimming took 7 bases from V and 0 from J; bases not matched to a gene: 4. Germline V gives CDR1 SQVTM, CDR2 ANQGSEA. This CDR3 is 13 amino acids long. A universal primer site was added by template switching, and unique molecular identifiers were carried by the cDNA. TCRdb reprocessed the 5' RACE reads with MiXCR, giving one entry per CDR3 protein. The sample has 540,000 or so distinct CDR3 sequences; 20% to 25% are singletons. This entry comes from a study of identical twins. Study-level points and caveats: Models underpredicted monozygotic twin sharing of out-of-frame TCR alpha. Where beta out-of-frame sequences were concerned, excess twin sharing was weaker. In cord blood, abundant beta clonotypes had fewer insertions; memory showed no trend.

These records were also assigned to another study, of yellow fever vaccine responses in identical twins.

The rearrangement joins TRBV29-1 to TRBJ1-1, with TRBD1 matching 8 bases. The sequencing input was CD4+ T cells sorted from blood. The source is a woman aged 18-35 years in good health. The CDR3 reads CSGLGQVNTEAFF. CDR3 nucleotide sequence: TGCAGCGGATTGGGACAGGTGAACACTGAAGCTTTCTTT.